Presented here are 30 T cell receptor beta chains from one specimen sequenced in a study of T cell responses to AZD1222 COVID-19 vaccine. Sequencing was performed with immunoSEQ multiplex PCR; in TCRdb, only in-frame clones are kept and a portion is missing. The repertoire has roughly 90,000 clones, approximately 89% of them found once; the top ten carry approximately 5.3%. The specimen was peripheral blood, collected 28 days after the second AZD1222 dose. These receptors all come from an adult who received the AZD1222 COVID-19 vaccine.

This clone appeared once. The rearrangement joins TRBV19 to TRBJ2-3; 12 bases line up with TRBD2. Germline V gene sequence: CDR1 LNHDA, CDR2 SQIVND (reference sequence). The CDR3 covers 16 residues. After removal of 5 bases from V and 1 base from J, the junction contained 4 bases not matched to a gene. For the CDR3, the DNA is TGTGCCAGTAGTGACCGACTAGCGGGGGGCACAGATACGCAGTATTTT. It translates to CASSDRLAGGTDTQYF.

This chain connects TRBV11-2 to TRBJ2-3; 8 nucleotides match TRBD1. The CDR3 covers 14 residues. Germline V gene data show CDR1 as SGHAT and CDR2 as FQNNGV. V was pared by 5 bases and J by 1 base, with 2 bases of the junction left unmatched. The CDR3 nucleotides read TGTGCCAGCAGCCCGGGACAGGGCACAGATACGCAGTATTTT. Its translation is CASSPGQGTDTQYF.

The chain is built from TRBV5-8 and TRBJ1-6, with a tentative D call TRBD1 (5 bases). The V end was cut by 4 bases, the J end by 11 bases, with 19 bases between. Germline V gene data show CDR1 as SGHTS and CDR2 as YDEGEE. CDR3 length: 15 residues. CDR3 loop: CASSAGVNRRPPLHF. Here the CDR3 DNA reads TGTGCCAGCAGCGCGGGCGTCAACAGGCGCCCACCCCTCCACTTT.

J is TRBJ1-1 and V is TRBV12-3 or TRBV12-4; D gene unclear. Between the trimmed V and J ends, which lost 5 bases and 1 base, there was a span of 2 bases. The CDR3 loop spans 11 amino acids. CDR3 sequence: CASSPNTEAFF. CDR3 coding DNA: TGTGCCAGCAGTCCGAACACTGAAGCTTTCTTT.

This clone turned up a few times. The J gene is TRBJ2-2, the V gene TRBV28; D may match TRBD1 or TRBD2 (6 bases each). Germline V gives CDR1 MDHEN, CDR2 SYDVKM. CDR3 length equals 13 residues. V dropped 8 bases and J dropped 7 bases, with 14 bases sitting between them. The CDR3 bases are TGTGCCAGCCTTGGGGGGCCGGTCGGGGAGCTGTTTTTT. Protein: CASLGGPVGELFF.

The genes are TRBV10-3 and TRBJ2-1; 10 nucleotides agree with TRBD1. This CDR3 has 13 amino acids. Losses at the gene ends were 6 bases for V and 7 bases for J; bases not matched to a gene: 3. The germline V gene encodes CDR1 ENHRY and CDR2 SYGVKD. The CDR3, as DNA: TGTGCCATCAGCACGGGACAGGGGAATGAGCAGTTCTTC. It translates to CAISTGQGNEQFF.

The chain uses TRBV27 and TRBJ2-2; D may correspond to TRBD1 or TRBD2 (5 bases each). The CDR3 runs 16 residues. The germline V gene encodes CDR1 MNHEY and CDR2 SMNVEV (reference sequence). V was trimmed by 9 bases and J by 0 bases, leaving 17 bases between them. Here the CDR3 reads CASRTGRLANTGELFF. The CDR3 DNA reads TGTGCCAGTCGTACGGGACGGCTCGCGAACACCGGGGAGCTGTTTTTT.

J is TRBJ2-2 and V is TRBV12-3 or TRBV12-4; 8 bases match TRBD1. V dropped 6 bases and J dropped 7; count of bases not matched to a gene: 4. The CDR3 extends over 13 amino acids. CDR3 protein: CASSRGRGGELFF. The CDR3 bases are TGTGCCAGCAGCAGGGGGCGCGGCGGGGAGCTGTTTTTT.

The CDR3 reads CASSRLPYEQYF. In DNA form, the CDR3 reads TGTGCCAGCAGTCGACTGCCCTACGAGCAGTACTTC. The chain couples TRBV12-3 or TRBV12-4 to TRBJ2-7; D gene ambiguous. V dropped 5 bases and J dropped 2 bases, with 7 bases sitting between them. This CDR3 has 12 residues.

This clone has a handful of counts. The V gene is TRBV19, the J gene TRBJ1-1; 10 bases line up with TRBD1. The CDR3 runs 16 residues. Germline lookup yields CDR1 LNHDA and CDR2 SQIVND (reference sequence). V lost 5 bases and J lost 5; bases outside the gene matches: 11. The CDR3, as DNA: TGTGCCAGTAGTCCCCGCGGGGACAGGGGTTGGACTGAAGCTTTCTTT. Residues: CASSPRGDRGWTEAFF.

The chain uses TRBV29-1 and TRBJ2-3, with 8 positions matching TRBD1. J gave up 3 bases and V 3 bases, and 8 bases lay outside the gene matches. Germline V gene data show CDR1 as SQVTM and CDR2 as ANQGSEA. The CDR3 length is 15 residues. CDR3 protein: CSVDGGRGPTDTQYF. For the CDR3, the DNA is TGCAGCGTTGATGGAGGCAGGGGGCCTACAGATACGCAGTATTTT.

The rearrangement links TRBV6-1 to TRBJ1-3; D gene uncertain. The CDR3 runs 14 residues. Germline V gene sequence: CDR1 MNHNS, CDR2 SASEGT. V lost 2 bases and J 0 bases, leaving 5 bases between the germline ends. The CDR3: CASSETHSGNTIYF. CDR3 DNA sequence: TGTGCCAGCAGTGAAACCCACTCTGGAAACACCATATATTTT.

The chain is built from TRBV19 and TRBJ1-2, with D unresolved. The V gene's germline CDR1 is LNHDA and CDR2 SQIVND (reference sequence). The CDR3 contains 17 residues. V gave up 2 bases and J gave up 5 bases, with 21 bases separating them. CDR3 DNA: TGTGCCAGTAGTATATTAGAGGAGAGGTCAAGAAGATATGGCTACACCTTC. It translates to CASSILEERSRRYGYTF.

Comments on this clone: Germline is not matched at one junction end, which may reflect a read error. J is TRBJ2-3 and V is TRBV7-2; 12 nucleotides line up with TRBD2. The CDR3 spans 17 residues. Germline lookup yields CDR1 SGHTA and CDR2 FQGNSA. CDR3 region: CASSLAGGPGRTDTQYF. CDR3 coding DNA: TGTGCCAGCAGCCTAGCGGGGGGGCCGGGAAGGACAGATACGCAGTATTTT.

The chain is built from TRBV5-3 and TRBJ1-1; no clear D. TRBV5-3 is reported as an ORF; its role is uncertain. V lost 0 bases and J lost 8, with 11 bases in between. This CDR3 has 13 amino acids. The CDR3 DNA follows: TGTGCCAGAAGCTTGGCTTCGCCAAAGGAAGCTTTCTTT. Amino acids: CARSLASPKEAFF.

This clone was recorded only once. The chain carries TRBV4-1 and TRBJ2-1; tentatively, D is TRBD1 (5 bases). The CDR3 runs to 17 residues. CDR1 and CDR2 from the germline V gene are MGHRA and YSYEKL. V shed 2 bases and J shed 1 base, with 15 bases lying between them. The CDR3 loop is CASSQLLAGKSYNEQFF. The CDR3 DNA is TGCGCCAGCAGCCAACTCCTTGCAGGGAAGTCCTACAATGAGCAGTTCTTC.

The chain has TRBV30 and TRBJ2-1; 9 bases match TRBD1. J was trimmed by 5 bases and V by 0 bases; bases with no gene match: 11. The germline gives CDR1 GTSNPN, CDR2 SVGIG (reference sequence). This CDR3 comprises 17 residues. CDR3 loop: CAWSVQGARIANNEQFF. The CDR3 nucleotides are TGTGCCTGGAGTGTACAGGGGGCCCGGATTGCAAACAATGAGCAGTTCTTC.

This clone was found once. The rearrangement joins TRBV29-1 to TRBJ1-2; 7 nucleotides line up with TRBD1. CDR3 length: 11 amino acids. V lost 7 bases to trimming and J lost 4 bases; unmatched junction nucleotides: 3. The germline gives CDR1 SQVTM, CDR2 ANQGSEA. The CDR3 protein is CSAGDSYGYTF. DNA of the CDR3: TGCAGCGCCGGGGACAGCTATGGCTACACCTTC.

The rearrangement uses TRBV18 and TRBJ2-7; possibly TRBD1 for D (5 bases). V lost 3 bases and J 4 bases, leaving 13 bases between the germline ends. CDR1 and CDR2 from the germline V gene are KGHSH and LQKENI. This CDR3 has 14 amino acids. CDR3 sequence (DNA): TGTGCCAGCTCACCTCTACAGGCTAGTTACGAGCAGTACTTC. This sequence encodes CASSPLQASYEQYF.

The chain joins TRBV5-1 to TRBJ2-2; D might be TRBD1 or TRBD2, each matching 6 bases. CDR1 and CDR2 from the germline V gene are SGHRS and YFSETQ. This CDR3 is 13 amino acids long. V was clipped by 7 bases and J by 6 bases, with 13 bases between them. The CDR3 DNA reads TGCGCCAGCCGAAGGAGGGGGTCCGGGGAGCTGTTTTTT. It is translated as CASRRRGSGELFF.

The genes are TRBV6-2 or TRBV6-3 and TRBJ1-1, with TRBD1 identical over 8 bases. V was pared by 1 base and J by 2 bases, with 3 bases of the junction left unmatched. The CDR3 is 15 amino acids. Germline values: CDR1 MNHEY, CDR2 SVGEGT. The CDR3 region is CASSYLQGGNTEAFF. As DNA, the CDR3 is TGTGCCAGCAGTTACTTACAGGGGGGCAACACTGAAGCTTTCTTT.

This rearrangement joins TRBV9 to TRBJ1-2; D unclear. This CDR3 has 12 amino acids. Per the germline V gene, CDR1 is SGDLS and CDR2 is YYNGEE. Trimming cost V 0 bases and J 8 bases, with 8 bases left between them. CDR3 amino acids: CASSVGSGGYTF. CDR3 DNA sequence: TGTGCCAGCAGCGTAGGTTCAGGCGGCTACACCTTC.

The gene calls are TRBV5-6 and TRBJ2-1; 11 nucleotides agree with TRBD2. This CDR3 has 17 amino acids. Germline CDR1 and CDR2: SGHDT and YYEEEE. V trimming: 3 bases; J trimming: 0 bases; junction bases outside the gene matches: 5. As DNA, the CDR3 is TGTGCCAGCAGCTGGGGACTAGCGGTTCTCTCCTACAATGAGCAGTTCTTC. It is translated as CASSWGLAVLSYNEQFF.

The rearrangement uses TRBV7-3 and TRBJ2-1; D gene uncertain. There are 14 residues in the CDR3. The germline CDR1 and CDR2 sequences are SGHTA and FQGTGA. The V end was cut by 3 bases, the J end by 5 bases, with 11 bases between. CDR3 region: CASSLNRANNEQFF. CDR3 bases: TGTGCCAGCAGCTTGAACCGGGCGAACAATGAGCAGTTCTTC.

V gene TRBV19 combines with J gene TRBJ1-1, with TRBD1 as a possible D gene (6 bases). Germline values: CDR1 LNHDA, CDR2 SQIVND (reference sequence). CDR3 length equals 15 residues. Trimming took off 5 bases at V and 1 base at J, with 14 bases between the two ends. This chain's CDR3 is CASSPRRTENTEAFF. The CDR3 nucleotides read TGTGCCAGTAGTCCCCGGAGGACAGAGAACACTGAAGCTTTCTTT. Combining the CDR3 with reference TRBV19 and TRBJ1-1 gives the whole variable domain DGGITQSPKYLFRKEGQNVTLSCEQNLNHDAMYWYRQDPGQGLRLIYYSQIVNDFQKGDIAEGYSVSREKKESFPLTVTSAQKNPTAFYLCASSPRRTENTEAFFGQGTRLTVV.

The chain recombines TRBV11-2 with TRBJ1-1, with D perhaps matching TRBD1 (6 bases). The V end lost 3 bases, the J end lost 10 bases, and 21 bases lay between the germline ends. Per the germline V gene, CDR1 is SGHAT and CDR2 is FQNNGV. The CDR3 is 15 amino acids. CDR3 in amino acids: CASSLRLGAALPAFF. The CDR3, as DNA: TGTGCCAGCAGCTTGCGACTGGGGGCGGCACTTCCAGCTTTCTTT.

V and J are TRBV9 and TRBJ2-2; 9 bases line up with TRBD1. Germline trimming cut 0 bases from V and 5 bases from J; bases unmatched to any gene: 5. The CDR3 totals 16 residues. The germline V gene has CDR1 SGDLS and CDR2 YYNGEE. DNA of the CDR3: TGTGCCAGCAGCGTAGCTAGGGACAGGGTAACCGGGGAGCTGTTTTTT. Translated: CASSVARDRVTGELFF.

The chain couples TRBV14 to TRBJ2-1; TRBD1 is a possible D gene (6 bases). Trimming removed 1 base from V and 3 bases from J, with 13 bases in between. Germline V gene lookup returns CDR1 SGHDN and CDR2 FVKESK. The CDR3 consists of 16 residues. This CDR3 reads CASSQVRPGVYNEQFF. The CDR3 DNA is TGTGCCAGCAGCCAAGTTAGGCCAGGGGTCTACAATGAGCAGTTCTTC.

This clone was picked up one time. The rearrangement uses TRBV29-1 and TRBJ2-2; TRBD1 matches 7 bases. CDR1 and CDR2 (germline): SQVTM, ANQGSEA. J lost 2 bases, V lost 5 bases, and 8 bases had no gene match. The CDR3 loop spans 15 amino acids. Here the CDR3 reads CSVLPGQHNTGELFF. As DNA, the CDR3 is TGCAGCGTTTTACCGGGACAGCATAACACCGGGGAGCTGTTTTTT.

The chain recombines TRBV2 with TRBJ1-6, with a tentative D call TRBD1 (5 bases). Trimming removed 0 bases from V and 8 bases from J, with 8 bases in between. The CDR3 contains 14 residues. Germline loops: CDR1 SNHLY, CDR2 FYNNEI. CDR3 DNA sequence: TGTGCCAGCAGTGAAGCGCGGGGACATTCACCCCTCCACTTT. It codes for CASSEARGHSPLHF.